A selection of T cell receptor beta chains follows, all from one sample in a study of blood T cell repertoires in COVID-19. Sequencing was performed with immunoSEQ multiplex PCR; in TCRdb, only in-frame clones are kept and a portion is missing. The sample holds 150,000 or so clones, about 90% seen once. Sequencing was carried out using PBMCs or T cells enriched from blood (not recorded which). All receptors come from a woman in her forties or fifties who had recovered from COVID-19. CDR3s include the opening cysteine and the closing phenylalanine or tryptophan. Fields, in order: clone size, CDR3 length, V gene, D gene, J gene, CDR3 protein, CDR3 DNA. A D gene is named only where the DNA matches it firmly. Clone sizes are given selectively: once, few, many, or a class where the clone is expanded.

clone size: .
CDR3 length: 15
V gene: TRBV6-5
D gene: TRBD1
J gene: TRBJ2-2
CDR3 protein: CASSSGQGNTGELFF
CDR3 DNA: TGTGCCAGCAGCTCCGGACAGGGGAACACCGGGGAGCTGTTTTTT

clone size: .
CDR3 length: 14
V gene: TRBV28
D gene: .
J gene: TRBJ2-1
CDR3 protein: CASTRGGSYNEQFF
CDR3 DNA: TGTGCCAGCACGAGGGGGGGCTCCTACAATGAGCAGTTCTTC

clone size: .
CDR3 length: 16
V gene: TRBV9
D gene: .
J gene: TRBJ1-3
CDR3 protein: CASSVGLPLSGNTIYF
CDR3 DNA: TGTGCCAGCAGCGTGGGCCTGCCGCTCTCTGGAAACACCATATATTTT

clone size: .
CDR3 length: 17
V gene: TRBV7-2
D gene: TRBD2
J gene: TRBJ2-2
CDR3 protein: CASSPRLAGGYTGELFF
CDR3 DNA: TGTGCCAGCAGCCCCCGACTAGCGGGAGGTTACACCGGGGAGCTGTTTTTT

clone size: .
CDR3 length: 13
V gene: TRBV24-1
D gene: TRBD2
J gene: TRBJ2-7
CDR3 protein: CATSDSGGNEQYF
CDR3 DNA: TGTGCCACCAGTGACTCGGGAGGGAACGAGCAGTACTTC

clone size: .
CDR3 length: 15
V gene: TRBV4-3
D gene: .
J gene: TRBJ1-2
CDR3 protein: CASGQTSGGAYGYTF
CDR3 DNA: TGCGCCAGCGGTCAGACCTCGGGGGGAGCCTATGGCTACACCTTC

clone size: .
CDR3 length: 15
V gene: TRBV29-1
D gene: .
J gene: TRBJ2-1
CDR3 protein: CSVEEGVGRRNEQFF
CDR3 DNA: TGCAGCGTTGAAGAGGGTGTCGGGAGACGCAATGAGCAGTTCTTC

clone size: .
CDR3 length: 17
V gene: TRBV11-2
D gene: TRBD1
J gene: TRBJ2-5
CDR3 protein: CASSLQGAVSRQETQYF
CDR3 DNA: TGTGCCAGCAGCTTACAGGGGGCAGTTTCGAGGCAAGAGACCCAGTACTTC

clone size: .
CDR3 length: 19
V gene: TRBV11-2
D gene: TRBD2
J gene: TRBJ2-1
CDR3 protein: CASSLEGLAGGSSYNEQFF
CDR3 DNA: TGTGCCAGCAGCTTAGAGGGACTAGCGGGGGGGAGCTCCTACAATGAGCAGTTCTTC

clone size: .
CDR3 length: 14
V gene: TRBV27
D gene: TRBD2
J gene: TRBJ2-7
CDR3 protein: CASRARTSSYEQYF
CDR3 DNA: TGTGCCAGCAGGGCTCGGACTAGCTCCTACGAGCAGTACTTC

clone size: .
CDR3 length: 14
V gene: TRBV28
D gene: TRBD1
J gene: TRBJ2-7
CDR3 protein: CASSSGTASYEQYF
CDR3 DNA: TGTGCCAGCAGTTCTGGGACAGCATCCTACGAGCAGTACTTC

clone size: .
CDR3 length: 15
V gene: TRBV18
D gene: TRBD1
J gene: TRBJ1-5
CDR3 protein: CASSPSTGGGQPQHF
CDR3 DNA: TGTGCCAGCTCACCATCGACAGGGGGAGGCCAGCCCCAGCATTTT

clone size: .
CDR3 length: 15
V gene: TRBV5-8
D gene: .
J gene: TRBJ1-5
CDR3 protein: CASSLDAQRNQPQHF
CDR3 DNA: TGTGCCAGCAGCTTAGACGCCCAGAGGAATCAGCCCCAGCATTTT

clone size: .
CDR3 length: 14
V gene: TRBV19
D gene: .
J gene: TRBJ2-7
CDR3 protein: CASSPDRFPYEQYF
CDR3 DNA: TGTGCCAGTAGTCCCGACAGGTTCCCCTACGAGCAGTACTTC

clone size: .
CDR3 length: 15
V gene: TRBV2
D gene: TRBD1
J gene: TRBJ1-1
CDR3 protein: CASTSPGQGNTEAFF
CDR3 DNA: TGTGCCAGCACAAGTCCGGGACAGGGGAACACTGAAGCTTTCTTT

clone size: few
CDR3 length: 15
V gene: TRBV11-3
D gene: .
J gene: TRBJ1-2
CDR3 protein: CASSSLDNFNYGYTF
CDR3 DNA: TGTGCCAGCAGCTCTCTTGACAATTTTAACTATGGCTACACCTTC

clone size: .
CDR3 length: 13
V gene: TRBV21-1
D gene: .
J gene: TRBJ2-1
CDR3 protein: CASSKQAFHEQFF
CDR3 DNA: TGTGCCAGCAGCAAACAGGCGTTCCATGAGCAGTTCTTC

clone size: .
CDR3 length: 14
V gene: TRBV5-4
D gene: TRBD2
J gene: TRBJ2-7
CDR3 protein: CASSRTGTTYEQYF
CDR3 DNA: TGTGCCAGCAGCCGAACCGGGACTACGTACGAGCAGTACTTC

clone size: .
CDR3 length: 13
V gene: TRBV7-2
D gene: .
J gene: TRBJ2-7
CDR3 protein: CASSAGAVYEQYF
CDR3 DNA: TGTGCCAGCAGCGCGGGGGCGGTATACGAGCAGTACTTC

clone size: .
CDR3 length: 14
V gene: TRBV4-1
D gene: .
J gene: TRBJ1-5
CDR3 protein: CASSQVQVGQPQHF
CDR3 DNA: TGCGCCAGCAGCCAAGTCCAGGTTGGCCAGCCCCAGCATTTT

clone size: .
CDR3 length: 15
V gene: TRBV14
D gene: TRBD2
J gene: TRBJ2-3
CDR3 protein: CASSPTSGKSDTQYF
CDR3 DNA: TGTGCCAGCAGCCCTACTAGCGGGAAATCAGATACGCAGTATTTT

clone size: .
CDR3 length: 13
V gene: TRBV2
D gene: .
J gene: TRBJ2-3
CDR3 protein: CASSGGPPDTQYF
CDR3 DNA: TGTGCCAGCAGTGGGGGCCCGCCAGATACGCAGTATTTT

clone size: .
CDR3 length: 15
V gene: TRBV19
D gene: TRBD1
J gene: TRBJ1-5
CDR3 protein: CASSISGQVYQPQHF
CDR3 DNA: TGTGCCAGTAGTATCTCGGGACAGGTGTATCAGCCCCAGCATTTT

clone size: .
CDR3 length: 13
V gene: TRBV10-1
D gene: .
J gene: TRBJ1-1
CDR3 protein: CASSEYRNTEAFF
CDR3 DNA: TGCGCCAGCAGTGAGTACAGAAACACTGAAGCTTTCTTT

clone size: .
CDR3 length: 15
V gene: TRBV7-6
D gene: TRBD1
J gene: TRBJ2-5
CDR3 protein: CASSPSRQGRETQYF
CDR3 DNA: TGTGCCAGCAGTCCCTCGAGACAGGGCCGAGAGACCCAGTACTTC

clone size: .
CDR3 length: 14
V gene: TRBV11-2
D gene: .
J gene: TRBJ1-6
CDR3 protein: CASSLVSEKTPLHF
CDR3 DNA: TGTGCCAGCAGCTTAGTCTCGGAGAAAACACCCCTCCACTTT

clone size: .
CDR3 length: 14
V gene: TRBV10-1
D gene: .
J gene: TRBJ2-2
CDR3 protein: CASRSSSNTGELFF
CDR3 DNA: TGCGCCAGCAGGAGTAGTTCGAACACCGGGGAGCTGTTTTTT

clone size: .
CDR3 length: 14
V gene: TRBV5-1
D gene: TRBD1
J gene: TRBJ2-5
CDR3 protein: CASSPDRGQETQYF
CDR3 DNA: TGCGCCAGCAGTCCCGACAGGGGGCAAGAGACCCAGTACTTC

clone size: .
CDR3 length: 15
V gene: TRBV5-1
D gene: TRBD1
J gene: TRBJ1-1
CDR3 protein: CASSLYGQGAAEAFF
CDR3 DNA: TGCGCCAGCAGCTTGTATGGACAGGGGGCCGCTGAAGCTTTCTTT

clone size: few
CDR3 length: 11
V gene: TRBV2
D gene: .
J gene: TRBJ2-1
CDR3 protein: CASSGNNEQFF
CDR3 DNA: TGTGCCAGCAGCGGGAACAATGAGCAGTTCTTC

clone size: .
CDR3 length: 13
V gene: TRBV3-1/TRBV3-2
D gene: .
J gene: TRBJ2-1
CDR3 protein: CASSQVNLGEQFF
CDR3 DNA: TGTGCCAGCAGCCAAGTTAACCTCGGGGAGCAGTTCTTC

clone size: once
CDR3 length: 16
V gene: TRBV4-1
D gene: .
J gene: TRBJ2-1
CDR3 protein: CASSQGLGATYNEQFF
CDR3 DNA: TGCGCCAGCAGCCAAGGGTTGGGGGCGACCTACAATGAGCAGTTCTTC

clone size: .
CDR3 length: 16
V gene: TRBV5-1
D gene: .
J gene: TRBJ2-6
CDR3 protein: CASSRKQDSGANVLTF
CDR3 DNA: TGCGCCAGCAGCCGAAAACAGGACTCTGGGGCCAACGTCCTGACTTTC

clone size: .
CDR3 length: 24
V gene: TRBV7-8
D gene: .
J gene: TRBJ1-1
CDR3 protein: CASSPPRDAPYWRPAQERDTEAFF
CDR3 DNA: TGTGCCAGCAGCCCCCCACGCGATGCGCCTTATTGGCGCCCCGCACAAGAGAGGGACACTGAAGCTTTCTTT

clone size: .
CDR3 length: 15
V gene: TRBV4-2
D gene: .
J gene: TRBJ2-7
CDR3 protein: CASSQDTEGGYEQYF
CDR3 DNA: TGTGCCAGCAGCCAAGATACGGAAGGGGGCTACGAGCAGTACTTC

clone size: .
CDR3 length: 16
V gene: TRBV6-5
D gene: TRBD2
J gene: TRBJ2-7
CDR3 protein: CASSYSSGGLSYEQYF
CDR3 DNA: TGTGCCAGCAGTTACTCTAGCGGGGGCCTCTCCTACGAGCAGTACTTC

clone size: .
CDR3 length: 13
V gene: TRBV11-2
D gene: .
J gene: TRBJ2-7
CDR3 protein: CASSSGTRYEQYF
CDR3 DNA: TGTGCCAGCAGCTCCGGGACACGCTACGAGCAGTACTTC

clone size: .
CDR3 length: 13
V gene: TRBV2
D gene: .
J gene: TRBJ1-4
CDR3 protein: CASRDSTTEKLFF
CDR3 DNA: TGTGCCAGCAGGGACAGTACCACCGAAAAACTGTTTTTT

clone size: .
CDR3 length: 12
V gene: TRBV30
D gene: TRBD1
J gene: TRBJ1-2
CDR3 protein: CAWSNRGIGYTF
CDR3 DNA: TGTGCCTGGAGTAACAGGGGGATCGGCTACACCTTC

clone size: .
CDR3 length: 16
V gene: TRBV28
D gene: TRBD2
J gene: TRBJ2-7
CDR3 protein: CASSSPAGRATYEQYF
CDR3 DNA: TGTGCCAGCAGTTCCCCCGCCGGGAGGGCCACCTACGAGCAGTACTTC

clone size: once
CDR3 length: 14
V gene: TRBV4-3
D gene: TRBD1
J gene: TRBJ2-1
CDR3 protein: CASSQADRENEQFF
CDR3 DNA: TGCGCCAGCAGCCAGGCGGACAGGGAAAATGAGCAGTTCTTC

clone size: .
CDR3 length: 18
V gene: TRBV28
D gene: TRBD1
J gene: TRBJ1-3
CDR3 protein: CASSLGVGQGDSGNTIYF
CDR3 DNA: TGTGCCAGCAGTTTGGGGGTGGGACAGGGGGACTCTGGAAACACCATATATTTT

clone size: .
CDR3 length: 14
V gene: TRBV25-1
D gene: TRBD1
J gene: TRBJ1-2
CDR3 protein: CASSASGGGYGYTF
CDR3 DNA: TGTGCCAGCAGTGCGTCAGGGGGTGGCTATGGCTACACCTTC

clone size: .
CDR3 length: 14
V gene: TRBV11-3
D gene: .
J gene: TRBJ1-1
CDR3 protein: CASSASVGGPEAFF
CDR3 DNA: TGTGCCAGCAGCGCCTCAGTGGGGGGGCCGGAAGCTTTCTTT

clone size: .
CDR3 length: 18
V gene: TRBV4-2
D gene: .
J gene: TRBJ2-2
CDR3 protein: CASSHPPLGSADTGELFF
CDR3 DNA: TGTGCCAGCAGCCACCCCCCGTTGGGGAGCGCCGACACCGGGGAGCTGTTTTTT

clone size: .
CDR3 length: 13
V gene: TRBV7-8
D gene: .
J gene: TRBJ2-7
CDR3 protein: CASSLDQVYEQYF
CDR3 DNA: TGTGCCAGCAGCCTCGACCAGGTCTACGAGCAGTACTTC

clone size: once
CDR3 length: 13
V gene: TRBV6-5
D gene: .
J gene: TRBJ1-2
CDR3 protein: CATSRTELYGYTF
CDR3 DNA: TGTGCCACCAGCCGGACAGAACTTTATGGCTACACCTTC

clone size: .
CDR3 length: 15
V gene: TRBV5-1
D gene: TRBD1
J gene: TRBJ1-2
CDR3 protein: CASSPGGQGNYGYTF
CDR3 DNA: TGCGCCAGCAGCCCCGGGGGACAGGGGAACTATGGCTACACCTTC

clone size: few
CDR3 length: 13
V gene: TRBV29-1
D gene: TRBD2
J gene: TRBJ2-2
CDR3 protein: CSVVRGLTGELFF
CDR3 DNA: TGCAGCGTTGTGCGGGGGTTGACCGGGGAGCTGTTTTTT

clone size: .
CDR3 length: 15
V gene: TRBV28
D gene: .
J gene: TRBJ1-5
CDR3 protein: CASSTSGGRNQPQHF
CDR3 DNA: TGTGCCAGCAGTACCTCGGGGGGCCGCAATCAGCCCCAGCATTTT

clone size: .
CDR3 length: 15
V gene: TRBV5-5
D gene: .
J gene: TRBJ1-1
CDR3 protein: CASSLAGQKNTEAFF
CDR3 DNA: TGTGCCAGCAGCTTGGCAGGACAGAAGAACACTGAAGCTTTCTTT

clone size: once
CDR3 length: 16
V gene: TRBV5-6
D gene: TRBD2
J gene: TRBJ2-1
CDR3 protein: CASSLGGGSTYNEQFF
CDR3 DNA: TGTGCCAGCAGCTTGGGAGGCGGGAGCACCTACAATGAGCAGTTCTTC